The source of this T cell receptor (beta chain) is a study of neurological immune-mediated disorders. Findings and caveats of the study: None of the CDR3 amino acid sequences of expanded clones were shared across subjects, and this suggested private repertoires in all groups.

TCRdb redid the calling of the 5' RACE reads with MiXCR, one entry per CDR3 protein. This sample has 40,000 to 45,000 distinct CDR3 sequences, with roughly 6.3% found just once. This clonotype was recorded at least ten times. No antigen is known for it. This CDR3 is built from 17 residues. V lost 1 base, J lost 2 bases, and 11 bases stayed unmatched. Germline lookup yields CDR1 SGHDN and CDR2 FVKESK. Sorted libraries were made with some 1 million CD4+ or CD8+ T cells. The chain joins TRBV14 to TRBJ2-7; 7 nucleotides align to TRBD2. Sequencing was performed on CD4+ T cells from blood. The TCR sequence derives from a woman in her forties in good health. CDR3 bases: TGTGCCAGCAGCCAAGTCCCGATTAGCGGGCTGGCCTACGAGCAGTACTTC. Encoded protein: CASSQVPISGLAYEQYF.